A single sample gave rise to the 17 T cell receptor beta chains below, sequenced in a study of human T cells and chemical hapten exposure. Time point indicated: pre-sensitization, week 0. Treatment described: therapeutic diphenylcyclopropenone sensitization with weekly scalp DPC. TCRdb redid the calling of the RACE reads with MiXCR, one entry per CDR3 protein. The top ten clones hold under 4% of a sample with more than 80,000 distinct CDR3 sequences, 10% to 13% of them seen once. The specimen was whole blood, collected in connection with sensitization to the hapten diphenylcyclopropenone (DPC). These receptor sequences come from a woman aged 60-70 years with alopecia areata. Some clones in this sample may be carry-over from other donors' samples.

This clonotype was counted only a few times. The chain carries TRBV6-5 and TRBJ2-1; D might be TRBD2 (5 bases). Trimming pared 7 bases from V and 7 bases from J, leaving 20 bases between. CDR3 size: 15 residues. Germline CDR1 MNHEY, CDR2 SVGAGI. The CDR3 sequence: CASTKLGLGRNEQFF. The DNA of the CDR3 is TGTGCCAGCACCAAACTAGGGCTTGGGCGTAATGAGCAGTTCTTC.

This clonotype was seen at least ten times. V and J are TRBV18 and TRBJ1-5; D is undetermined. CDR3 length: 13 residues. The germline gives CDR1 KGHSH, CDR2 LQKENI. Trimming took off 3 bases at V and 2 bases at J, with 5 bases between the two ends. CDR3 sequence (DNA): TGTGCCAGCTCACCTTCAGGCAATCAGCCCCAGCATTTT. It is translated as CASSPSGNQPQHF. Drawing the rest from reference TRBV18 and TRBJ1-5, the complete variable domain is NAGVMQNPRHLVRRRGQEARLRCSPMKGHSHVYWYRQLPEEGLKFMVYLQKENIIDESGMPKERFSAEFPKEGPSILRIQQVVRGDSAAYFCASSPSGNQPQHFGDGTRLSIL.

This clonotype came up many times. V usage is TRBV11-1 and J usage is TRBJ1-2, with no clear D. Germline V CDR1 and CDR2: SGHAT, FQDESV (reference sequence). This CDR3 spans 13 amino acids. V was shortened by 5 bases and J by 5 bases, with 12 bases between the two germline ends. The CDR3 coding sequence is TGTGCCAGCAGCCAAGGACCCGAGTATGGCTACACCTTC. This gives the protein CASSQGPEYGYTF.

This clonotype showed up many times. The chain has TRBV12-3 or TRBV12-4 and TRBJ1-4; perhaps TRBD1 as D (6 bases). V was trimmed by 6 bases and J by 5 bases, leaving 13 bases between them. The CDR3 is 14 amino acids. The DNA of the CDR3 is TGTGCCAGCAGCCGGACAGAGAAGAATGAAAAACTGTTTTTT. This gives the protein CASSRTEKNEKLFF.

Ten or more counts support this clonotype. The chain joins TRBV7-2 to TRBJ1-2, with 7 bases lining up with TRBD1. This CDR3 has 14 residues. Looked up from germline, CDR1 is SGHTA and CDR2 is FQGNSA. Germline trimming cut 5 bases from V and 4 bases from J; bases unmatched to any gene: 7. CDR3: CASSPQGDSYGYTF. The CDR3, as DNA: TGTGCCAGCAGCCCCCAGGGGGACAGCTATGGCTACACCTTC.

The chain joins TRBV9 to TRBJ2-3, with 7 bases aligning to TRBD1. Germline trimming cut 0 bases from V and 0 bases from J; bases unmatched to any gene: 4. Germline CDR1 SGDLS, CDR2 YYNGEE. The CDR3 spans 16 residues. CDR3 amino acids: CASSVERGQSTDTQYF. The CDR3 DNA sequence: TGTGCCAGCAGCGTAGAACGGGGACAGAGCACAGATACGCAGTATTTT. The entire variable domain, with the rest obtained from reference TRBV9 and TRBJ2-3, is as follows: DSGVTQTPKHLITATGQRVTLRCSPRSGDLSVYWYQQSLDQGLQFLIQYYNGEERAKGNILERFSAQQFPDLHSELNLSSLELGDSALYFCASSVERGQSTDTQYFGPGTRLTVL.

Ten or more counts support this clonotype. J is TRBJ1-2 and V is TRBV20-1; D remains ambiguous. Trimming removed 0 bases from V and 4 bases from J, with 3 bases in between. CDR3 size: 11 residues. Germline V gene data show CDR1 as DFQATT and CDR2 as SNEGSKA (reference sequence). CDR3 amino acids: CSARDLYGYTF. In DNA, the CDR3 is TGCAGTGCTAGAGATCTCTATGGCTACACCTTC.

This clonotype has ten or more counts. V and J are TRBV29-1 and TRBJ1-1; the D gene is possibly TRBD1 (6 bases). V lost 7 bases, J lost 4 bases, and 10 bases lay in between. The CDR3 consists of 11 residues. CDR1 is SQVTM and CDR2 is ANQGSEA in the germline V gene. CDR3 sequence reads: CSGGGGTEAFF. The CDR3 DNA reads TGCAGCGGAGGGGGGGGCACTGAAGCTTTCTTT.

The sample holds a few counts of this clonotype. The chain combines TRBV11-2 with TRBJ2-3; a possible D gene is TRBD2 (6 bases). The CDR3 consists of 17 residues. Trimming stripped 8 bases from V and 0 bases from J, with 21 bases between. Germline CDR1 reads SGHAT; CDR2 reads FQNNGV. CDR3: CASGRTTTRTSTDTQYF. CDR3 sequence (DNA): TGTGCCAGCGGCAGGACTACCACAAGAACTAGCACAGATACGCAGTATTTT.

This clonotype was observed at least ten times. The chain employs TRBV6-6 and TRBJ1-3; D uncertain. Germline CDR1 is MNHNY and CDR2 is SVGAGI (reference sequence). The CDR3 consists of 16 residues. The V gene lost 0 bases and the J gene lost 0 bases, with 9 bases spanning the gap. CDR3 sequence: CASSYSIGSSGNTIYF. In nucleotides, the CDR3 is TGTGCCAGCAGTTACTCGATCGGGAGCTCTGGAAACACCATATATTTT.

The CDR3 coding sequence is TGTGCCAGCAGCCAATTGGCGCTGGGAGTCTCTGGGGCCAACGTCCTGACTTTC. It encodes CASSQLALGVSGANVLTF. The V call is TRBV3-1, the J call TRBJ2-6; weak D call: TRBD2 (5 bases). Per germline, CDR1 LGHDT and CDR2 YNNKEL (reference sequence). The CDR3 loop spans 18 amino acids. Between the trimmed V and J ends, which lost 2 bases and 0 bases, there was a span of 14 bases.

This chain connects TRBV7-9 to TRBJ2-5; D unresolved. V gave up 2 bases and J gave up 1 base, with 5 bases separating them. CDR3 length: 13 amino acids. Per germline, CDR1 SEHNR and CDR2 FQNEAQ (reference sequence). Written as DNA, the CDR3 is TGTGCCAGCAGCTTATACAGCCAAGAGACCCAGTACTTC. Its translation is CASSLYSQETQYF.

This clonotype was picked up a small number of times. V and J are TRBV14 and TRBJ2-5; 8 positions agree with TRBD2. This CDR3 is 18 amino acids long. Losses at the gene ends were 1 base for V and 4 bases for J; bases not matched to a gene: 14. CDR1 is SGHDN and CDR2 is FVKESK in the germline V gene. The CDR3: CASSQGDWTSFFRETQYF. DNA for the CDR3: TGTGCCAGCAGCCAAGGCGACTGGACTAGCTTTTTCAGAGAGACCCAGTACTTC.

In its sample, this clonotype was seen many times. This chain uses TRBV20-1 with TRBJ1-1, with D maybe TRBD1 (6 bases). This CDR3 has 14 amino acids. Germline V gene lookup returns CDR1 DFQATT and CDR2 SNEGSKA (reference sequence). Trimming removed 6 bases from V and 6 bases from J, with 20 bases in between. CDR3 sequence reads: CSAAEGGFQAEAFF. The CDR3, as DNA: TGCAGTGCCGCCGAGGGGGGTTTCCAAGCTGAAGCTTTCTTT.

This chain joins TRBV6-1 and TRBJ2-1; 8 bases fit TRBD2. Per germline, CDR1 MNHNS and CDR2 SASEGT. V lost 1 base, J lost 4 bases, and 12 bases stayed unmatched. CDR3 size: 18 residues. The CDR3 sequence is CASSEGTGGALWYNEQFF. The DNA of the CDR3 is TGTGCCAGCAGTGAAGGCACCGGGGGGGCCCTTTGGTACAATGAGCAGTTCTTC.

V and J are TRBV12-3 or TRBV12-4 and TRBJ2-7; 9 bases map to TRBD1. V shed 1 base, J shed 5 bases, and the junction held 3 bases outside the gene matches. The CDR3 spans 14 residues. The CDR3 loop is CASSLVGQGHEQYF. CDR3 bases: TGTGCCAGCAGTTTAGTTGGACAGGGGCACGAGCAGTACTTC.

This clonotype was counted ten times or more. The V and J genes are TRBV5-1 and TRBJ2-1, with 11 bases identical to TRBD1. The length of the CDR3 is 14 residues. Germline CDR1 reads SGHRS; CDR2 reads YFSETQ. Unmatched junction bases numbered 4, after V lost 1 base and J lost 10 bases. CDR3 protein: CASSLWTGGSEQFF. The CDR3, as DNA: TGCGCCAGCAGCTTGTGGACAGGGGGCTCGGAGCAGTTCTTC.